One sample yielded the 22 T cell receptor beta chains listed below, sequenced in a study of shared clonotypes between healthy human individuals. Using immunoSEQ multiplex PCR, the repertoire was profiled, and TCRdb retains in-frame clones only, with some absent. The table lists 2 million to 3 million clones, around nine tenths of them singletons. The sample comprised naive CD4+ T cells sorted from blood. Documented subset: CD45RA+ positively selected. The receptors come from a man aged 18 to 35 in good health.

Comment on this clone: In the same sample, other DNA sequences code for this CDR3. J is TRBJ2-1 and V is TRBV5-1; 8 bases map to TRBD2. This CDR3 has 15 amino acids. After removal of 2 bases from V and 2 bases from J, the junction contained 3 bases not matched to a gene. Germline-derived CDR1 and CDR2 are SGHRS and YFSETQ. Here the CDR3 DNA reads TGCGCCAGCAGCTTAGCGGGAGAGACCTACAATGAGCAGTTCTTC. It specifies CASSLAGETYNEQFF.

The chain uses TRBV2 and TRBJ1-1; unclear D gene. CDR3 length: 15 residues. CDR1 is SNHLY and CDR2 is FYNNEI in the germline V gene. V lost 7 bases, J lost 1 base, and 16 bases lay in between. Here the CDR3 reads CASKGKLFSNTEAFF. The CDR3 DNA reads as TGTGCCAGCAAAGGAAAGTTATTCTCGAACACTGAAGCTTTCTTT.

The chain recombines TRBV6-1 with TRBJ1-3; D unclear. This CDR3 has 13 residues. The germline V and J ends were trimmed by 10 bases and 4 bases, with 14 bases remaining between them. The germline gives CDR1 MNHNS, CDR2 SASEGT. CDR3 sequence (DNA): TGTGCCACCCAGAGCGGTAGGGGAAACACCATATATTTT. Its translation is CATQSGRGNTIYF.

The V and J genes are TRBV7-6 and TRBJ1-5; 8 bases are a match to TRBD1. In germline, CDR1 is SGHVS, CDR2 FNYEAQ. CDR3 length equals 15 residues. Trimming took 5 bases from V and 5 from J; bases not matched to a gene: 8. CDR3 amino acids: CASSTRQGPDQPQHF. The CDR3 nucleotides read TGTGCCAGCAGCACCCGACAGGGGCCGGATCAGCCCCAGCATTTT.

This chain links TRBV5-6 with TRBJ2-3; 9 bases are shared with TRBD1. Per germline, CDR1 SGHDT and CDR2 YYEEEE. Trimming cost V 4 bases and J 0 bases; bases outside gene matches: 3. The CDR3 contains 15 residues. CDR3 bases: TGTGCCAGCAGCATAGGACAGGGGAGCACAGATACGCAGTATTTT. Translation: CASSIGQGSTDTQYF.

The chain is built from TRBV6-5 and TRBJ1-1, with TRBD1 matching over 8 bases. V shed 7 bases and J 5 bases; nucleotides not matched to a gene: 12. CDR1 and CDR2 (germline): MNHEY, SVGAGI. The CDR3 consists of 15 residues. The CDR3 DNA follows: TGTGCCAGCACTAGATCAGGGGGCGTGGGTACTGAAGCTTTCTTT. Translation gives CASTRSGGVGTEAFF.

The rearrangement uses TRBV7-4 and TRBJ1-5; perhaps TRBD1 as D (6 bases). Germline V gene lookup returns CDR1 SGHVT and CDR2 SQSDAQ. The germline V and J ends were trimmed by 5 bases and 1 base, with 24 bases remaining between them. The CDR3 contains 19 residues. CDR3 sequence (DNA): TGTGCCAGCAGCCCAGCGAACCGACGAGAGGGGGAAAGCAATCAGCCCCAGCATTTT. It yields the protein CASSPANRREGESNQPQHF. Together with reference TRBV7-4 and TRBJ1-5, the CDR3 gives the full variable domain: GAGVSQSPRYKVAKRGRDVALRCDSISGHVTLYWYRQTLGQGSEVLTYSQSDAQRDKSGRPSGRFSAERPERSVSTLKIQRTEQGDSAVYLCASSPANRREGESNQPQHFGDGTRLSIL.

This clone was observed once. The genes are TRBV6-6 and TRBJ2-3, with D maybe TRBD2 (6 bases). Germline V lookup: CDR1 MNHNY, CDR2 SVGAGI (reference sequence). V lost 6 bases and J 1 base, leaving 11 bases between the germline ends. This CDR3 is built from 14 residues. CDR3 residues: CASRNGGRTDTQYF. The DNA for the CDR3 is TGTGCCAGCAGAAACGGGGGTCGCACAGATACGCAGTATTTT.

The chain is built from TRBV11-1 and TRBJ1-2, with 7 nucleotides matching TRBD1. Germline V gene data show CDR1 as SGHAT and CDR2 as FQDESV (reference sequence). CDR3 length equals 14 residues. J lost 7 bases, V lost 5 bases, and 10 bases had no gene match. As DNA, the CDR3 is TGTGCCAGCAGCCCTTACGGGACAGTCGGTGGCTACACCTTC. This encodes CASSPYGTVGGYTF.

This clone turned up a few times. DNA of the CDR3: TGTGCCAGCAGCCAAGAAGAAGGGACTGAAGCTTTCTTT. It yields the protein CASSQEEGTEAFF. The J gene is TRBJ1-1, the V gene TRBV4-2; unclear D gene. The CDR3 is made up of 13 amino acids. V gave up 0 bases and J gave up 5 bases, with 7 bases separating them. Looked up from germline, CDR1 is LGHNA and CDR2 is YNFKEQ.

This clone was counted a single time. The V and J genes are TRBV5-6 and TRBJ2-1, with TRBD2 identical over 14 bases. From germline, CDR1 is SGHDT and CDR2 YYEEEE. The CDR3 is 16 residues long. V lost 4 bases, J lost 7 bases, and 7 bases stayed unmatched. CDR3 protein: CASSPVGTSGRNEQFF. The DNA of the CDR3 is TGTGCCAGCAGCCCTGTTGGGACTAGCGGGAGAAATGAGCAGTTCTTC.

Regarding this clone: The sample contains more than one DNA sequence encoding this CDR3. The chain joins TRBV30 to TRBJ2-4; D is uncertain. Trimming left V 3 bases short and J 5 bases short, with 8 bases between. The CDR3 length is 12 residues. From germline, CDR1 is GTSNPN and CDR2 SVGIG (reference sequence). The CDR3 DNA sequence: TGTGCCTGGAGGCAGGACCAAAACATTCAGTACTTC. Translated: CAWRQDQNIQYF.

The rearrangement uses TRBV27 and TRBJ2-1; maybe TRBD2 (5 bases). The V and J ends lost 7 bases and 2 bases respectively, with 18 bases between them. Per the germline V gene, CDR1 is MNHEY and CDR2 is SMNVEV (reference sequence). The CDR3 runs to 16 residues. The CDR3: CASNHARGFPYNEQFF. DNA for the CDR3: TGTGCCAGCAATCACGCCCGGGGTTTCCCCTACAATGAGCAGTTCTTC.

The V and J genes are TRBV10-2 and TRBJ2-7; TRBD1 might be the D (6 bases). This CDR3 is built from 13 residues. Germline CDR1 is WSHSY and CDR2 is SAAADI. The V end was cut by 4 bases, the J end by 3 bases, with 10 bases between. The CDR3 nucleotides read TGCGCCAGCAGTGGACAGGCAATCTACGAGCAGTACTTC. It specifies CASSGQAIYEQYF.

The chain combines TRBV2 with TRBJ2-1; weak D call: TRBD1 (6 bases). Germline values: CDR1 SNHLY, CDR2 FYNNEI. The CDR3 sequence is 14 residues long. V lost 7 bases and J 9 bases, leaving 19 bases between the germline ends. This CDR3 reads CASKTGYLIGEQFF. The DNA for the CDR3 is TGTGCCAGCAAGACAGGCTACCTTATCGGTGAGCAGTTCTTC.

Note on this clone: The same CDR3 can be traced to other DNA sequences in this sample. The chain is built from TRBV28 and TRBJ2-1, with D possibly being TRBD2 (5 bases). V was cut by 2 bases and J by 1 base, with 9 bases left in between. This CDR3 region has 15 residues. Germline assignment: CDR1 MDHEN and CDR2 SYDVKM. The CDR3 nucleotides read TGTGCCAGCAGTTTACCGGGGTCATCCTACAATGAGCAGTTCTTC. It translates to CASSLPGSSYNEQFF.

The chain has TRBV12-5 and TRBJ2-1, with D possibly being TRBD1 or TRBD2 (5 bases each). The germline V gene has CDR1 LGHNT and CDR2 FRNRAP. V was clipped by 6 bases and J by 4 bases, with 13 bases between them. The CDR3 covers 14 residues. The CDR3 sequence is CASGPPGPYNEQFF. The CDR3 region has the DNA TGTGCTAGTGGCCCCCCGGGACCTTACAATGAGCAGTTCTTC.

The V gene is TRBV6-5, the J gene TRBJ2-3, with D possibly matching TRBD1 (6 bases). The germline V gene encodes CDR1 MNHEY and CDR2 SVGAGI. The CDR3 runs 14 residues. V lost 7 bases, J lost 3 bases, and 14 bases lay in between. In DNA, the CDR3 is TGTGCCAGCACTCAGGGGAAGGGAACAGATACGCAGTATTTT. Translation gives CASTQGKGTDTQYF.

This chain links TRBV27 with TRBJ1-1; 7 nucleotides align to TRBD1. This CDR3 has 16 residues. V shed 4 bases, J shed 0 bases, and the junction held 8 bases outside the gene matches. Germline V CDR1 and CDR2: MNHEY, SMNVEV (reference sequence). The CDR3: CASSSSGTVLNTEAFF. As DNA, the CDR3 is TGTGCCAGCAGTTCAAGCGGGACAGTTCTGAACACTGAAGCTTTCTTT.

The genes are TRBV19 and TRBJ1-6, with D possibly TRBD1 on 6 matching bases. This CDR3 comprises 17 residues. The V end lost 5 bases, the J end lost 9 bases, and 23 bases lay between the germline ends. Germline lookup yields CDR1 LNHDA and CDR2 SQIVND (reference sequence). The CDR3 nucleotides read TGTGCCAGTAGTCCAGGGGACTGGGTGGCTTATGGTTCACCCCTCCACTTT. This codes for CASSPGDWVAYGSPLHF.

This CDR3 is CASSLPIGNNSPLHF. The CDR3 coding sequence is TGTGCCAGCAGCTTGCCGATAGGAAATAATTCACCCCTCCACTTT. The J gene is TRBJ1-6, the V gene TRBV5-4, with D uncertain. The germline gives CDR1 SGHNT, CDR2 YYREEE (reference sequence). This CDR3 comprises 15 residues. V gave up 1 base and J gave up 5 bases, with 10 bases separating them.

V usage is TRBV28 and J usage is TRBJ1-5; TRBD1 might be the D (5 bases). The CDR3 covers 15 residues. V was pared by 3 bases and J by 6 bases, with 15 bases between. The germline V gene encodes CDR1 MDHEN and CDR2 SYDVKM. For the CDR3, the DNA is TGTGCCAGCAGTTTGTCCCAGGGAAGGGGTCAGCCCCAGCATTTT. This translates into CASSLSQGRGQPQHF. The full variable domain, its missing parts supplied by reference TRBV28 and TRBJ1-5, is DVKVTQSSRYLVKRTGEKVFLECVQDMDHENMFWYRQDPGLGLRLIYFSYDVKMKEKGDIPEGYSVSREKKERFSLILESASTNQTSMYLCASSLSQGRGQPQHFGDGTRLSIL.